This TCR beta chain was identified during a study of blood T cell repertoires in COVID-19. Study details: Samples of COVID-19 (acute and convalescent) were obtained from the United States, Italy and Spain. In each case, the material was cDNA or gDNA derived from T cells, B-cell-depleted T cells, or PBMCs.

Between the trimmed V and J ends, which lost 4 bases and 7 bases, there was a span of 7 bases. Germline assignment: CDR1 LGHDT and CDR2 YNNKEL (reference sequence). The CDR3 is 12 residues long. This clone turned up a few times. Per the original methods: Quantification of nucleated cells was approximated via reference gene primer amplification. The table came from immunoSEQ multiplex PCR; TCRdb's copy has only in-frame clones and leaves some out. V, J and clone size were drawn from that table, and D and trimming were deduced from the DNA. The table has 85,000 to 95,000 clones, about nine tenths seen once; the top ten hold approximately 0.45%.

This rearrangement joins TRBV3-1 (or the pseudogene TRBV3-2) to TRBJ1-4; D is unresolved. Material for sequencing was peripheral blood. This clonotype originated in a man in his 60s with acute or convalescent COVID-19. The CDR3 spells CASSPRGEKLFF. DNA of the CDR3: TGTGCCAGCAGCCCTCGGGGTGAAAAACTGTTTTTT.